The 2 T cell receptor beta chains listed next were all sequenced from one sample in a study of blood T cell repertoires in COVID-19. Clones were sequenced by immunoSEQ multiplex PCR, and TCRdb holds only the in-frame ones, with some missing. This table holds over 200,000 clones, about nine tenths found once. What was sequenced was peripheral blood. The source is a man aged 25-45 years with COVID-19, enrolled during active disease.

This chain connects TRBV18 to TRBJ1-1, with TRBD1 identical over 8 bases. With V trimmed by 1 base and J by 0 bases, 7 bases remained unmatched. The CDR3 is 17 residues long. CDR1 and CDR2 from the germline V gene are KGHSH and LQKENI. The CDR3 protein is CASSPRNLDRVNTEAFF. Written as DNA, the CDR3 is TGTGCCAGCTCACCACGGAACTTGGACAGGGTGAACACTGAAGCTTTCTTT.

The chain couples TRBV7-6 to TRBJ2-1; 9 positions agree with TRBD2. The CDR3 contains 15 residues. The V gene end was trimmed by 5 bases and the J gene end by 7 bases; junction bases not matched to a gene: 9. Germline-derived CDR1 and CDR2 are SGHVS and FNYEAQ. The CDR3 bases are TGTGCCAGCAGCGAAACTAGCGGGCCCTGGAATGAGCAGTTCTTC. Amino acid sequence: CASSETSGPWNEQFF.